This T cell receptor beta chain was sequenced for a study of blood T cell repertoires in COVID-19. Study-level background: PBMCs, B-cell-depleted T cells, or T cells provided the cDNA or gDNA that made up the material.

In the case of this clone: A read error may produce the germline difference seen at one junction end.

Repertoires were generated with immunoSEQ multiplex PCR, while TCRdb's copy carries only in-frame clones and drops some. The sample has 60,000 to 90,000 clones; approximately 80% are singletons. Germline CDR1 and CDR2: SSHAT and FNYEAQ (reference sequence). This CDR3 has 14 amino acids. Sequencing was done on a sample of peripheral blood. The chain carries TRBV7-7 and TRBJ2-1; perhaps TRBD2 as D (6 bases). This sequence originates from a man aged 55 to 69 with active or convalescent COVID-19. CDR3 amino acids: CASSLAGGGNEQFF. CDR3 in DNA: TGTGCTAGCAGCTTGGCCGGGGGTGGGAATGAGCAGTTCTTC.